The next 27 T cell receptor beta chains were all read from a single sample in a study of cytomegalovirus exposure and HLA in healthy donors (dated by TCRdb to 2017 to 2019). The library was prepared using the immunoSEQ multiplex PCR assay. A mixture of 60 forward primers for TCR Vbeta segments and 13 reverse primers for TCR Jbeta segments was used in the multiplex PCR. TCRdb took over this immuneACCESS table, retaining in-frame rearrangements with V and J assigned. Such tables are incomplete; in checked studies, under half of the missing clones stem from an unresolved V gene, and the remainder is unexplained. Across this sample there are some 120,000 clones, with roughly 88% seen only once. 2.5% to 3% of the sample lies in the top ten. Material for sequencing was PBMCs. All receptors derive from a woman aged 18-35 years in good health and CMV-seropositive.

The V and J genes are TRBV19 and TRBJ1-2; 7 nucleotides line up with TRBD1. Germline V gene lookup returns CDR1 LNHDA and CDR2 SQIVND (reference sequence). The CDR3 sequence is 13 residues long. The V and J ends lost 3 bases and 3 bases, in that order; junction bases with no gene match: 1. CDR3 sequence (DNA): TGTGCCAGTAGTATCAGGGGGGACTATGGCTACACCTTC. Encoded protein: CASSIRGDYGYTF. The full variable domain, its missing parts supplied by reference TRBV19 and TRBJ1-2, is DGGITQSPKYLFRKEGQNVTLSCEQNLNHDAMYWYRQDPGQGLRLIYYSQIVNDFQKGDIAEGYSVSREKKESFPLTVTSAQKNPTAFYLCASSIRGDYGYTFGSGTRLTVV.

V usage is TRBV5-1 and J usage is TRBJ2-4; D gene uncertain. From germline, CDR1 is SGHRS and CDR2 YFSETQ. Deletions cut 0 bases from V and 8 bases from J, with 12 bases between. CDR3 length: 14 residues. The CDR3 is CASSLERHLDIQYF. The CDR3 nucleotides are TGCGCCAGCAGCTTGGAGAGACACCTTGACATTCAGTACTTC.

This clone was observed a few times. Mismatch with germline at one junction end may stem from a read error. The DNA of the CDR3 is TGTGCCAGCAACTTGGGGGGCACCTTCGACTATGGCTACACCTTC. Translating gives CASNLGGTFDYGYTF. The chain has TRBV5-5 and TRBJ1-2; D may be TRBD1 (6 bases). The CDR3 has 15 amino acids. CDR1 is SGHKS, CDR2 YYEKEE, per germline (reference sequence).

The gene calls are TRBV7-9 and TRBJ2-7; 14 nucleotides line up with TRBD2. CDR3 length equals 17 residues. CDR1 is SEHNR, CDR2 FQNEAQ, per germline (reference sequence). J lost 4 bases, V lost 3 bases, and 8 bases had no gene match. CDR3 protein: CASSFAWTSGGHYEQYF. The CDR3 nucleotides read TGTGCCAGCAGCTTCGCCTGGACTAGCGGGGGGCATTACGAGCAGTACTTC. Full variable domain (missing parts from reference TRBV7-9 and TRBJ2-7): DTGVSQNPRHKITKRGQNVTFRCDPISEHNRLYWYRQTLGQGPEFLTYFQNEAQLEKSRLLSDRFSAERPKGSFSTLEIQRTEQGDSAMYLCASSFAWTSGGHYEQYFGPGTRLTVT.

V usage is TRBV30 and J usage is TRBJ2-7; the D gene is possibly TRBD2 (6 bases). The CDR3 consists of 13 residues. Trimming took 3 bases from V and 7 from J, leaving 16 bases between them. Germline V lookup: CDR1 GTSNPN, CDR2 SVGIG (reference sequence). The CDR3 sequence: CAWSPNEGREQYF. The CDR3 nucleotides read TGTGCCTGGAGCCCTAATGAGGGGAGGGAGCAGTACTTC.

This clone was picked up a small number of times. CDR3 nucleotide sequence: TGCAGTGCCGCCACAGGCTACGAGCAGTACTTC. Protein sequence: CSAATGYEQYF. This sequence joins TRBV20-1 and TRBJ2-7; tentative D call: TRBD1 (5 bases). The CDR3 runs 11 residues. CDR1 and CDR2 from the germline V gene are DFQATT and SNEGSKA (reference sequence). V lost 6 bases and J lost 3, with 9 bases in between.

CDR3 sequence (DNA): TGTGCCAGCAGTGATGATAGCGGGGGGACAGATACGCAGTATTTT. Protein product: CASSDDSGGTDTQYF. This rearrangement joins TRBV2 to TRBJ2-3, with 10 bases that match TRBD2. The V segment lost 3 bases and the J segment 3 bases; nucleotides outside the gene matches: 3. The germline V gene encodes CDR1 SNHLY and CDR2 FYNNEI. The CDR3 sequence is 15 residues long.

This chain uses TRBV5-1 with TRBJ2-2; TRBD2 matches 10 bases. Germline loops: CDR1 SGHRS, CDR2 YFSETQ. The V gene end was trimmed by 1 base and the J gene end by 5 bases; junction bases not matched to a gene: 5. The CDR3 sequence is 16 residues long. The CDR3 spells CASSLQAGGLTGELFF. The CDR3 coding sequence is TGCGCCAGCAGCTTGCAAGCGGGGGGGCTTACCGGGGAGCTGTTTTTT.

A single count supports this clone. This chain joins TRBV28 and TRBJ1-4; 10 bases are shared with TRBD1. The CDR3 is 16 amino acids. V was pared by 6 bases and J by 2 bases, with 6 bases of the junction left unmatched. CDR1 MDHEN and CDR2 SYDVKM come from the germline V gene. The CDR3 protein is CASSPSGQGTNEKLFF. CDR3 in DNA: TGTGCCAGCAGCCCATCGGGACAGGGGACTAATGAAAAACTGTTTTTT.

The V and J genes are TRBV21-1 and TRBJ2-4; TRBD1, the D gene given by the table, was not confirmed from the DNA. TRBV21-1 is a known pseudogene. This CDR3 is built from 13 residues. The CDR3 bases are TGTGCCAGCGGGACAGGGGGAGGAAACATTCAGTACTTC. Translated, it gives CASGTGGGNIQYF.

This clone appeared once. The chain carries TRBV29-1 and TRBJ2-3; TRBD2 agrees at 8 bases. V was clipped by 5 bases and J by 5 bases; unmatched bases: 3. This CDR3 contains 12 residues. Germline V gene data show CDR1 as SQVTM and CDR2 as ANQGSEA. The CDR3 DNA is TGCAGCGTTAGACGGGGGGGAGATACGCAGTATTTT. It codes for CSVRRGGDTQYF.

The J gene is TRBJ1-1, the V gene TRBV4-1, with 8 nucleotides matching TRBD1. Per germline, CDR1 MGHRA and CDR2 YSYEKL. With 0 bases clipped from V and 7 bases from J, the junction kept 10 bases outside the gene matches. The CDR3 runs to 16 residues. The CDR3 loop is CASSQEPPGGASEAFF. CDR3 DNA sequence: TGCGCCAGCAGCCAAGAGCCACCAGGGGGCGCGAGTGAAGCTTTCTTT.

CDR3 protein: CASSPSGGQGADTQYF. The CDR3, as DNA: TGTGCCAGCAGTCCCAGCGGGGGCCAGGGGGCAGATACGCAGTATTTT. The J gene is TRBJ2-3, the V gene TRBV6-6, with D possibly TRBD2 on 8 matching bases. Trimming shortened V by 5 bases and J by 4 bases, and 19 bases separated the two germline ends. The CDR3 runs to 16 residues. The V gene's germline CDR1 is MNHNY and CDR2 SVGAGI (reference sequence).

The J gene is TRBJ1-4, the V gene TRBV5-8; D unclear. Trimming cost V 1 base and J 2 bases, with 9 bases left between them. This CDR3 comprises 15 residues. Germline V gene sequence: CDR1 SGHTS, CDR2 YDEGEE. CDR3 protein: CASSLQVATNEKLFF. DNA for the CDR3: TGTGCCAGCAGCTTGCAGGTCGCCACTAATGAAAAACTGTTTTTT.

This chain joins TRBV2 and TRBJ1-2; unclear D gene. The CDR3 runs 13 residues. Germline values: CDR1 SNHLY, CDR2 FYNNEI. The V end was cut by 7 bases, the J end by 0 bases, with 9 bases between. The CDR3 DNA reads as TGTGCCAGCATCAGAGGCACTAACTATGGCTACACCTTC. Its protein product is CASIRGTNYGYTF.

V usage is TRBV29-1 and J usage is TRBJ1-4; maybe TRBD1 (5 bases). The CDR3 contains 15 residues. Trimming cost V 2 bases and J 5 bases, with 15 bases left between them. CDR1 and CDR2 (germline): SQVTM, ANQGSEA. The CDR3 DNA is TGCAGCGTTGAAAAAACAGGAAGGGGCAATGAAAAACTGTTTTTT. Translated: CSVEKTGRGNEKLFF. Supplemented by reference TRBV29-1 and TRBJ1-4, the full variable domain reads SAVISQKPSRDICQRGTSLTIQCQVDSQVTMMFWYRQQPGQSLTLIATANQGSEATYESGFVIDKFPISRPNLTFSTLTVSNMSPEDSSIYLCSVEKTGRGNEKLFFGSGTQLSVL.

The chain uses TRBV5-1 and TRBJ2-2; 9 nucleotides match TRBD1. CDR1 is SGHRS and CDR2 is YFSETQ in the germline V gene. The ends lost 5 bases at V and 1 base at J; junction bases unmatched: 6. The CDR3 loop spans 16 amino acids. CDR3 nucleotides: TGCGCCAGCAGGGTATTGGGACAGGGGAACACCGGGGAGCTGTTTTTT. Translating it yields CASRVLGQGNTGELFF.

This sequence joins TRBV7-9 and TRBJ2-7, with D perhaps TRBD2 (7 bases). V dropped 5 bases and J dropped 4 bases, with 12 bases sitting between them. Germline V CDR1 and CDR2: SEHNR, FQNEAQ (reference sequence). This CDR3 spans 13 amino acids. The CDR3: CASSPRGGYEQYF. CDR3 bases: TGTGCCAGCAGCCCAAGGGGGGGATACGAGCAGTACTTC.

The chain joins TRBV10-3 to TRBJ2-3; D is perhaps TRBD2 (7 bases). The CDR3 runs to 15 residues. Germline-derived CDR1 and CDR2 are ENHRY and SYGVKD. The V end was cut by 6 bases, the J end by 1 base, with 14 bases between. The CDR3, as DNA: TGTGCCATCAGGGGGGGGGCAAGTGGCACAGATACGCAGTATTTT. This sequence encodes CAIRGGASGTDTQYF.

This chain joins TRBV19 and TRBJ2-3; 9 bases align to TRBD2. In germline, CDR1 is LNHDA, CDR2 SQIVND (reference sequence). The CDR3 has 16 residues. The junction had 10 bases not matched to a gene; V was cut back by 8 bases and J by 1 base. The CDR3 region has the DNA TGTGCCAGTCTACCCCTAGCGGGGAGGGGCACAGATACGCAGTATTTT. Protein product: CASLPLAGRGTDTQYF.

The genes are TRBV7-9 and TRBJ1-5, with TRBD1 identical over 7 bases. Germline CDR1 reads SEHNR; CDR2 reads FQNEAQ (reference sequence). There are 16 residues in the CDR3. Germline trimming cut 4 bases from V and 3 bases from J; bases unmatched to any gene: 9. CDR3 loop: CASSYWGRGTNQPQHF. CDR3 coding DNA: TGTGCCAGCAGCTACTGGGGCAGGGGGACCAATCAGCCCCAGCATTTT.

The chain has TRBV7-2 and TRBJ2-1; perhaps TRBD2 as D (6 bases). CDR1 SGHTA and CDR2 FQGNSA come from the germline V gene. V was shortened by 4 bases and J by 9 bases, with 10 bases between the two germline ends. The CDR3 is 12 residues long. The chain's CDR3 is CASSSTRLEQFF. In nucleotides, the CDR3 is TGTGCCAGCAGCTCGACTAGGCTTGAGCAGTTCTTC.

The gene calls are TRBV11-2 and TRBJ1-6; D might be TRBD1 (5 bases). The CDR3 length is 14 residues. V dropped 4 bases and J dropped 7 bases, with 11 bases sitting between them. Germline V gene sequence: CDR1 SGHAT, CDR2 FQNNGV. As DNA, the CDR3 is TGTGCCAGCAGCTCCCAGGGAGGGAATTCACCCCTCCACTTT. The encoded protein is CASSSQGGNSPLHF.

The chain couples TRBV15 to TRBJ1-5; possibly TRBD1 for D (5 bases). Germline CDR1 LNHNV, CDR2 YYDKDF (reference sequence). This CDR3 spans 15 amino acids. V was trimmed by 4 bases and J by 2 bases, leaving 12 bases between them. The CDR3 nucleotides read TGTGCCACCAGCAAGGGGCCCGTGGGCAATCAGCCCCAGCATTTT. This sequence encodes CATSKGPVGNQPQHF.

CDR3 residues: CASSWTNSDGYTF. DNA for the CDR3: TGTGCCAGCAGCTGGACAAATTCTGATGGCTACACCTTC. The chain recombines TRBV7-6 with TRBJ1-2; D is perhaps TRBD1 (5 bases). Germline lookup yields CDR1 SGHVS and CDR2 FNYEAQ. The CDR3 totals 13 residues. The germline V and J ends were trimmed by 4 bases and 6 bases, with 12 bases remaining between them.

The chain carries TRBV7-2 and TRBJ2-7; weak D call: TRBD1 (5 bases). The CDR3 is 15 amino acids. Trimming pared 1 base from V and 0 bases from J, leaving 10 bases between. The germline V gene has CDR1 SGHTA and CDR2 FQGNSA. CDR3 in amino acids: CASSLVGVLSYEQYF. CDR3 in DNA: TGTGCCAGCAGCTTAGTAGGGGTCCTCTCCTACGAGCAGTACTTC.

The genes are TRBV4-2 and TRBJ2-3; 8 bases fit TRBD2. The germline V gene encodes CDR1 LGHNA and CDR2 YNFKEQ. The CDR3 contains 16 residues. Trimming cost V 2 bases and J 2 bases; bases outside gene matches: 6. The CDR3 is CASSQSYGGATDTQYF. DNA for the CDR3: TGTGCCAGCAGCCAATCATACGGGGGGGCCACAGATACGCAGTATTTT.